What follows are 12 T cell receptor beta chains derived from one specimen sequenced in a study of blood T cell repertoires in COVID-19. TCRdb keeps only in-frame clones here, not all; method: immunoSEQ multiplex PCR. The table has 110,000 to 150,000 clones, 75% to 90% seen once; the top ten hold 2.5% to 3%. Sequencing was performed on peripheral blood. All receptors derive from a man aged 55 to 69 with active or convalescent COVID-19.

As DNA, the CDR3 is TGTGCCAGCAGTCCCCTAACCACCGGGGAGCTGTTTTTT. It encodes CASSPLTTGELFF. The rearrangement joins TRBV2 to TRBJ2-2; D remains unclear. Germline CDR1 reads SNHLY; CDR2 reads FYNNEI. V was clipped by 5 bases and J by 4 bases, with 8 bases between them. This CDR3 spans 13 amino acids.

The chain recombines TRBV18 with TRBJ1-2; the D gene is possibly TRBD1 (6 bases). The length of the CDR3 is 15 residues. CDR1 is KGHSH, CDR2 LQKENI, per germline. Trimming left V 0 bases short and J 4 bases short, with 12 bases between. Written as DNA, the CDR3 is TGTGCCAGCTCACCACCTCAGGGGCGCCTCTATGGCTACACCTTC. Amino acids: CASSPPQGRLYGYTF.

The chain carries TRBV19 and TRBJ2-7, with a possible D match to TRBD2 (6 bases). The V gene lost 5 bases and the J gene lost 6 bases, with 14 bases spanning the gap. The germline V gene has CDR1 LNHDA and CDR2 SQIVND (reference sequence). The CDR3 has 13 residues. This CDR3 reads CASSVQGGGEQYF. CDR3 DNA: TGTGCCAGTAGTGTCCAGGGAGGAGGCGAGCAGTACTTC.

Remarks on this clone: Other DNA sequences of this sample code for an identical CDR3. In nucleotides, the CDR3 is TGCGCCAGCAGCCAAGATTCCCAGGGCAATTCACCCCTCCACTTT. It encodes CASSQDSQGNSPLHF. The chain recombines TRBV4-3 with TRBJ1-6; D may be TRBD1 (5 bases). This CDR3 comprises 15 residues. Trimming took off 0 bases at V and 7 bases at J, with 10 bases between the two ends. Per the germline V gene, CDR1 is LGHNA and CDR2 is YSLEER.

This clone was found a few times. The chain has TRBV28 and TRBJ2-5, with D perhaps matching TRBD1 (6 bases). The CDR3 contains 16 residues. The germline V gene has CDR1 MDHEN and CDR2 SYDVKM. V lost 6 bases, J lost 2 bases, and 19 bases lay in between. CDR3 region: CASSGHPGQPQETQYF. In DNA form, the CDR3 reads TGTGCCAGCAGCGGTCACCCCGGACAGCCACAAGAGACCCAGTACTTC.

This clone was seen more than once but under ten times. The rearrangement uses TRBV10-3 and TRBJ1-2; D might be TRBD1 (5 bases). The CDR3 spans 14 residues. Germline CDR1 and CDR2: ENHRY and SYGVKD. V was trimmed by 7 bases and J by 2 bases, leaving 14 bases between them. CDR3 protein: CAIMEAGGNYGYTF. DNA for the CDR3: TGTGCCATCATGGAGGCCGGGGGGAACTATGGCTACACCTTC.

V and J are TRBV11-3 and TRBJ2-3; 11 bases are shared with TRBD1. The CDR3 is made up of 15 amino acids. V was pared by 5 bases and J by 6 bases, with 7 bases of the junction left unmatched. Germline V gives CDR1 SGHNT, CDR2 YENEEA. DNA for the CDR3: TGTGCCAGCAGCCCCAGGACAGGGGGCATGGATACGCAGTATTTT. Protein product: CASSPRTGGMDTQYF.

The CDR3: CASSSRPGGNNSPLHF. In nucleotides, the CDR3 is TGTGCCAGCAGTTCCCGCCCGGGGGGTAATAATTCACCCCTCCACTTT. The chain carries TRBV7-8 and TRBJ1-6; a weak D match, TRBD1 (5 bases). The V end was cut by 6 bases, the J end by 5 bases, with 17 bases between. The germline V gene encodes CDR1 SGHVS and CDR2 FQNEAQ. The CDR3 is made up of 16 amino acids.

The V call is TRBV12-3 or TRBV12-4, the J call TRBJ1-2; the D gene is possibly TRBD1 (5 bases). This CDR3 spans 13 amino acids. V was pared by 5 bases and J by 6 bases, with 13 bases between. CDR3 in amino acids: CASSPSRVDGYTF. In nucleotides, the CDR3 is TGTGCCAGCAGTCCCTCCAGGGTGGATGGCTACACCTTC.

The chain combines TRBV7-2 with TRBJ1-2; D is unresolved. Germline V gene lookup returns CDR1 SGHTA and CDR2 FQGNSA. Trimming shortened V by 5 bases and J by 4 bases, and 14 bases separated the two germline ends. This CDR3 region has 14 residues. The CDR3 nucleotides read TGTGCCAGCAGCCCCCGGGATAGTGGCTATGGCTACACCTTC. Its translation is CASSPRDSGYGYTF.

The chain uses TRBV7-2 and TRBJ1-1, with TRBD1 identical over 8 bases. The CDR3 is 14 residues long. Per the germline V gene, CDR1 is SGHTA and CDR2 is FQGNSA. J was trimmed by 9 bases and V by 3 bases; bases with no gene match: 9. The DNA of the CDR3 is TGTGCCAGCAGCTTTGGCGGACAGGGTCTAAAAGCTTTCTTT. It specifies CASSFGGQGLKAFF.

This clone has just one count. The rearrangement links TRBV27 to TRBJ2-3, with 7 positions matching TRBD1. CDR3 length: 17 amino acids. Germline assignment: CDR1 MNHEY and CDR2 SMNVEV (reference sequence). With 2 bases clipped from V and 3 bases from J, the junction kept 11 bases outside the gene matches. The DNA of the CDR3 is TGTGCCAGCAGTTTAGAGGGGGCCCTATTTGGGACAGATACGCAGTATTTT. Translating it yields CASSLEGALFGTDTQYF.